The 18 T cell receptor beta chains in this list originate from one sample, sequenced in a study of CD8+ T cells in alopecia areata. Treatment given: oral pan-JAK inhibitor, 5-10 mg twice daily. Sequencing used cDNA as its template, made by extracting RNA and reverse transcribing it. The assay was immunoSEQ multiplex PCR, and TCRdb's table has in-frame clones only and misses some. The table has 150,000 to 200,000 clones, 65% seen once. The source was CD4+ T cells sorted from blood, collected at week 4, from a patient treated with tofacitinib. These receptors all stem from a human donor with alopecia areata.

The chain is built from TRBV4-1 and TRBJ2-3; TRBD1 aligns across 9 bases. Germline-derived CDR1 and CDR2 are MGHRA and YSYEKL. With V trimmed by 4 bases and J by 4 bases, 9 bases remained unmatched. The CDR3 runs 16 residues. The DNA for the CDR3 is TGCGCCAGCAGCCCACTACTTAGACAGGGGGCAGATACGCAGTATTTT. Translated: CASSPLLRQGADTQYF.

This clone was picked up one time. The V call is TRBV30, the J call TRBJ2-6, with D possibly being TRBD1 (6 bases). Trimming shortened V by 1 base and J by 2 bases, and 12 bases separated the two germline ends. The CDR3 is 16 residues long. Germline CDR1 is GTSNPN and CDR2 is SVGIG (reference sequence). CDR3 amino acids: CAWSATGTPGANVLTF. In DNA form, the CDR3 reads TGTGCCTGGAGTGCTACCGGGACACCTGGGGCCAACGTCCTGACTTTC. The full variable domain, rest sourced from reference TRBV30 and TRBJ2-6, is SQTIHQWPATLVQPVGSPLSLECTVEGTSNPNLYWYRQAAGRGLQLLFYSVGIGQISSEVPQNLSASRPQDRQFILSSKKLLLSDSGFYLCAWSATGTPGANVLTFGAGSRLTVL.

The chain employs TRBV11-2 and TRBJ1-1, with TRBD1 as a possible D gene (6 bases). The CDR3 spans 14 residues. Per germline, CDR1 SGHAT and CDR2 FQNNGV. V lost 9 bases to trimming and J lost 0 bases, with 14 bases between them. The CDR3 DNA follows: TGTGCCAGTACTCCAGACAGGTTGAACACTGAAGCTTTCTTT. Its protein product is CASTPDRLNTEAFF.

This clone was picked up one time. This CDR3 is CATQNADTQYF. The CDR3 DNA is TGTGCCACCCAAAACGCAGATACGCAGTATTTT. This sequence joins TRBV15 and TRBJ2-3; D is unresolved. The CDR3 covers 11 residues. Between the trimmed V and J ends, which lost 8 bases and 4 bases, there was a span of 7 bases. CDR1 is LNHNV and CDR2 is YYDKDF in the germline V gene (reference sequence).

This clone has a handful of counts. This chain uses TRBV7-2 with TRBJ2-4; D call uncertain. The germline V and J ends were trimmed by 5 bases and 1 base, with 12 bases remaining between them. Germline V CDR1 and CDR2: SGHTA, FQGNSA. This CDR3 comprises 15 residues. CDR3 amino acids: CASSPIQEAKNIQYF. The CDR3 bases are TGTGCCAGCAGCCCCATTCAGGAGGCCAAAAACATTCAGTACTTC. Full variable domain (remainder filled in from reference TRBV7-2 and TRBJ2-4): GAGVSQSPSNKVTEKGKDVELRCDPISGHTALYWYRQSLGQGLEFLIYFQGNSAPDKSGLPSDRFSAERTGGSVSTLTIQRTQQEDSAVYLCASSPIQEAKNIQYFGAGTRLSVL.

The V call is TRBV5-1, the J call TRBJ2-1, with D possibly TRBD2 on 6 matching bases. Deletions cut 0 bases from V and 9 bases from J, with 13 bases between. Germline loops: CDR1 SGHRS, CDR2 YFSETQ. The CDR3 contains 14 residues. The CDR3 DNA reads as TGCGCCAGCAGCTTGGACATCATGGGAGGTGAGCAGTTCTTC. This sequence encodes CASSLDIMGGEQFF.

This clone appeared a few times. The genes are TRBV7-2 and TRBJ2-5; a possible D gene is TRBD1 (6 bases). CDR3 length: 13 amino acids. Germline loops: CDR1 SGHTA, CDR2 FQGNSA. The V end lost 9 bases, the J end lost 0 bases, and 11 bases lay between the germline ends. The CDR3 DNA is TGTGCCAGTAAACAGGGAGACCAAGAGACCCAGTACTTC. Encoded protein: CASKQGDQETQYF.

V usage is TRBV5-5 and J usage is TRBJ1-6; D remains unclear. The CDR3 is made up of 11 amino acids. In germline, CDR1 is SGHKS, CDR2 YYEKEE (reference sequence). The V end was cut by 0 bases, the J end by 8 bases, with 0 bases between. The CDR3: CASSLDSPLHF. DNA of the CDR3: TGTGCCAGCAGCTTGGATTCACCCCTCCACTTT. Full variable domain (missing parts from reference TRBV5-5 and TRBJ1-6): DAGVTQSPTHLIKTRGQQVTLRCSPISGHKSVSWYQQVLGQGPQFIFQYYEKEERGRGNFPDRFSARQFPNYSSELNVNALLLGDSALYLCASSLDSPLHFGNGTRLTVT.

This clone was seen a few times. The CDR3 loop reads CSVESMLSAFF. CDR3 DNA sequence: TGCAGCGTTGAGTCCATGCTTTCAGCTTTCTTT. The J gene is TRBJ1-1, the V gene TRBV29-1; the D is unclear. Per germline, CDR1 SQVTM and CDR2 ANQGSEA. The CDR3 covers 11 residues. Trimming stripped 3 bases from V and 10 bases from J, with 12 bases between.

The V gene is TRBV29-1, the J gene TRBJ1-1; D is unresolved. Trimming shortened V by 0 bases and J by 9 bases, and 17 bases separated the two germline ends. The CDR3 is made up of 14 amino acids. CDR1 and CDR2 from the germline V gene are SQVTM and ANQGSEA. The CDR3 DNA follows: TGCAGCGTTGAAGAGCGGAACGCCGTCGGCCAAGCTTTCTTT. Amino acids: CSVEERNAVGQAFF.

The chain uses TRBV6-5 and TRBJ1-5; no clear D. With 5 bases removed from V and 1 base from J, the gap between germline ends came to 12 bases. CDR1 is MNHEY, CDR2 SVGAGI, per germline. This CDR3 is 15 amino acids long. The CDR3: CASSNEKGSNQPQHF. For the CDR3, the DNA is TGTGCCAGCAGTAATGAAAAAGGGAGCAATCAGCCCCAGCATTTT.

This clone has only one observation. The chain recombines TRBV2 with TRBJ1-5; D gene ambiguous. The V gene lost 4 bases and the J gene lost 1 base, with 8 bases spanning the gap. CDR1 and CDR2 from the germline V gene are SNHLY and FYNNEI. The length of the CDR3 is 14 residues. The CDR3 sequence: CASSGTVSNQPQHF. DNA of the CDR3: TGTGCCAGCAGTGGGACCGTAAGCAATCAGCCCCAGCATTTT.

This chain uses TRBV29-1 with TRBJ1-2, with a weak D call TRBD1 (5 bases). Germline assignment: CDR1 SQVTM and CDR2 ANQGSEA. V lost 4 bases, J lost 2 bases, and 11 bases lay in between. The CDR3 has 13 amino acids. CDR3 amino acids: CSVARGPNYGYTF. The DNA of the CDR3 is TGCAGCGTTGCGCGGGGACCCAACTATGGCTACACCTTC.

The DNA for the CDR3 is TGCGCCAGCAGCCAACGCACGACAGGCCGCTCTGGAAACACCATATATTTT. This gives the protein CASSQRTTGRSGNTIYF. The genes are TRBV4-1 and TRBJ1-3; TRBD1 is a possible D gene (6 bases). The germline V gene has CDR1 MGHRA and CDR2 YSYEKL. With 2 bases removed from V and 0 bases from J, the gap between germline ends came to 14 bases. This CDR3 has 17 residues.

There are a few counts of this clone. The gene calls are TRBV27 and TRBJ2-7, with D maybe TRBD2 (6 bases). This CDR3 region has 13 residues. The germline V gene has CDR1 MNHEY and CDR2 SMNVEV (reference sequence). The V and J ends lost 2 bases and 1 base respectively, with 6 bases between them. The CDR3 is CASSLRGSYEQYF. The CDR3 DNA follows: TGTGCCAGCAGTTTACGGGGGTCCTACGAGCAGTACTTC.

V usage is TRBV25-1 and J usage is TRBJ1-2, with 9 bases lining up with TRBD1. With 6 bases clipped from V and 9 bases from J, the junction kept 8 bases outside the gene matches. The germline V gene has CDR1 MGHDK and CDR2 SYGVNS. This CDR3 is 13 amino acids long. The CDR3, as DNA: TGTGCCAGCAGACGGACAGGGGCTAGCAGCTACACCTTC. This translates into CASRRTGASSYTF.

Here the CDR3 reads CSVSAGWGMNTEAFF. CDR3 sequence (DNA): TGCAGCGTGAGTGCGGGATGGGGAATGAACACTGAAGCTTTCTTT. The J gene is TRBJ1-1, the V gene TRBV29-1; D is undetermined. Germline CDR1 SQVTM, CDR2 ANQGSEA. The CDR3 runs to 15 residues. Between the trimmed V and J ends, which lost 6 bases and 0 bases, there was a span of 17 bases. Full variable domain (remainder filled in from reference TRBV29-1 and TRBJ1-1): SAVISQKPSRDICQRGTSLTIQCQVDSQVTMMFWYRQQPGQSLTLIATANQGSEATYESGFVIDKFPISRPNLTFSTLTVSNMSPEDSSIYLCSVSAGWGMNTEAFFGQGTRLTVV.

The J gene is TRBJ1-1, the V gene TRBV14; no reliable D call. The V end lost 4 bases, the J end lost 2 bases, and 14 bases lay between the germline ends. Looked up from germline, CDR1 is SGHDN and CDR2 is FVKESK. The CDR3 is made up of 15 amino acids. CDR3: CASSLRTGSNTEAFF. The CDR3 coding sequence is TGTGCCAGCAGCCTACGGACGGGCAGTAACACTGAAGCTTTCTTT.